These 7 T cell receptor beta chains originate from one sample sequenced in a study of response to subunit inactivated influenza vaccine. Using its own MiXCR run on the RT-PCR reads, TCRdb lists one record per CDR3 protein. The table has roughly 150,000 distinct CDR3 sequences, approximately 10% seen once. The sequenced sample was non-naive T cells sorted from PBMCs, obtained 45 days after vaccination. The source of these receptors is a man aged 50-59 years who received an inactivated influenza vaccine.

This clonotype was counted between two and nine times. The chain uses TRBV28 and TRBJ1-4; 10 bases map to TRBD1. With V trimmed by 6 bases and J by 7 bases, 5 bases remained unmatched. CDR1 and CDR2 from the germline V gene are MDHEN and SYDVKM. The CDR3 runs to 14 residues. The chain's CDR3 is CASSPGDRGEKLFF. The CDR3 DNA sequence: TGTGCCAGCAGCCCAGGGGACAGGGGTGAAAAACTGTTTTTT.

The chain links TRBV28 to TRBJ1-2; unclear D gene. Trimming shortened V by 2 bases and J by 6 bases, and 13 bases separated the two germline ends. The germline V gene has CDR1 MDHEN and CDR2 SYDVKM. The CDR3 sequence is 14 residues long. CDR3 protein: CASSLAGQFDGYTF. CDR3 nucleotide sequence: TGTGCCAGCAGTTTAGCGGGCCAGTTCGATGGCTACACCTTC.

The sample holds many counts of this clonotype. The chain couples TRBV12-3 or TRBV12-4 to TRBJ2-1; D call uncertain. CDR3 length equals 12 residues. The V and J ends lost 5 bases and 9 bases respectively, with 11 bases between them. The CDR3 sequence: CASSRTSREQFF. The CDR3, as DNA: TGTGCCAGCAGTCGGACCTCCCGTGAGCAGTTCTTC.

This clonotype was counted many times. CDR3 coding DNA: TGCGCCAGCAGCATAAGTGGGGTCAACCCCTACGAGCAGTACTTC. Translating gives CASSISGVNPYEQYF. This chain uses TRBV5-1 with TRBJ2-7, with D uncertain. This CDR3 has 15 residues. The germline V gene encodes CDR1 SGHRS and CDR2 YFSETQ. V was cut by 4 bases and J by 2 bases, with 16 bases left in between.

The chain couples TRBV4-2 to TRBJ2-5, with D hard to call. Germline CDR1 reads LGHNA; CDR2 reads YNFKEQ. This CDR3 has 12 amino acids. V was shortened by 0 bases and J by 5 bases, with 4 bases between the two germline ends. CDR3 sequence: CASSQDSETQYF. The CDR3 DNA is TGTGCCAGCAGCCAAGATTCGGAGACCCAGTACTTC.

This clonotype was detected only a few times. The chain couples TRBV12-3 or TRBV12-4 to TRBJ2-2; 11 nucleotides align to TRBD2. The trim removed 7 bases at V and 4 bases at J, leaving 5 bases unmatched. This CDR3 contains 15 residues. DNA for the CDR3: TGTGCCAGCAACCTAGCGGGGGGTCTCACCGGGGAGCTGTTTTTT. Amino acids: CASNLAGGLTGELFF.

The CDR3 loop is CASSETGQQYF. The CDR3 DNA is TGTGCCAGCAGCGAGACAGGTCAGCAGTACTTC. This sequence joins TRBV3-1 and TRBJ2-7, with D perhaps matching TRBD1 (6 bases). Germline V gives CDR1 LGHDT, CDR2 YNNKEL (reference sequence). With 5 bases removed from V and 8 bases from J, the gap between germline ends came to 10 bases. This CDR3 comprises 11 residues.